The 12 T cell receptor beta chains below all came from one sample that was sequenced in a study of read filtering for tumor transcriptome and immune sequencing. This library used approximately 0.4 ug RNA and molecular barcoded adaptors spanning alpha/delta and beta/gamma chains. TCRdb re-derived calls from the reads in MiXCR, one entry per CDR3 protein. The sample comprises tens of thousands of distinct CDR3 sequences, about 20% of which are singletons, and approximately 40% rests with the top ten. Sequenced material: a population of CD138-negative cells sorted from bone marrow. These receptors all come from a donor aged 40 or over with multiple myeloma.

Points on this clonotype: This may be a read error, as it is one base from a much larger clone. The CDR3 nucleotides are TGTGCCAGCAGTTTAGTGGGGACAGGGTACTTCTCTAATGAAAAACTGTTTTTT. Translating it yields CASSLVGTGYFSNEKLFF. The chain is built from TRBV28 and TRBJ1-4, with 9 bases identical to TRBD1. Germline assignment: CDR1 MDHEN and CDR2 SYDVKM. This CDR3 comprises 18 residues. Trimming took 2 bases from V and 3 from J; bases not matched to a gene: 10.

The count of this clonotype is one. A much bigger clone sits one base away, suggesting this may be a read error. The CDR3 DNA is TGTGCCATCAGCTTTCTACTAGCCTCTCCAGATACGCAGTATTTT. This encodes CAISFLLASPDTQYF. The genes are TRBV11-2 and TRBJ2-3; D may be TRBD2 (6 bases). The CDR3 length is 15 residues. Germline-derived CDR1 and CDR2 are SGHAT and FQNNGV.

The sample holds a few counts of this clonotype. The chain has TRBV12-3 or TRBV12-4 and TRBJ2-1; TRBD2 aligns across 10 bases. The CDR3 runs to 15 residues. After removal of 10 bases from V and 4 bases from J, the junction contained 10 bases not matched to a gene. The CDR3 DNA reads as TGTGCCAACGCCCGTCTAGCGGGAGCTTACAATGAGCAGTTCTTC. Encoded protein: CANARLAGAYNEQFF.

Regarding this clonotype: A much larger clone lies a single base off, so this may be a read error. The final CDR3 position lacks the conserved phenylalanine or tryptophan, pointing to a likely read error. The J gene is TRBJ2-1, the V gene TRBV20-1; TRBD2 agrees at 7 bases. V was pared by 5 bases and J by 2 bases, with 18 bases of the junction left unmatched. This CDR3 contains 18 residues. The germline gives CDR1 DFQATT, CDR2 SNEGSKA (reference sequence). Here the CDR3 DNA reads TGCAGTGCTTGGGCCCCCTCATATTGGGGGGGAACCTACAATGAGCAGTTCCTC. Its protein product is CSAWAPSYWGGTYNEQFL.

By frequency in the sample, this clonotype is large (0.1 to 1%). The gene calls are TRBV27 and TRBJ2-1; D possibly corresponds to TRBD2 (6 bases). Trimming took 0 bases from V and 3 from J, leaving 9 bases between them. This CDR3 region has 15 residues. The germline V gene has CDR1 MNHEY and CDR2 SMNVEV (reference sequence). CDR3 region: CASSLSMGGYNEQFF. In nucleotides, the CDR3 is TGTGCCAGCAGTTTATCGATGGGGGGCTACAATGAGCAGTTCTTC.

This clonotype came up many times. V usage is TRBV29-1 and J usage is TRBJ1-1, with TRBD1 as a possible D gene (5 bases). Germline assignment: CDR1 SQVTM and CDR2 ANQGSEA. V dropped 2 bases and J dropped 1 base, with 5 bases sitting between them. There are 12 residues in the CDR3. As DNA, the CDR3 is TGCAGCGTTGAAAGGGGGAACACTGAAGCTTTCTTT. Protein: CSVERGNTEAFF. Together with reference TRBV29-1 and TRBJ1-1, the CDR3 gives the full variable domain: SAVISQKPSRDICQRGTSLTIQCQVDSQVTMMFWYRQQPGQSLTLIATANQGSEATYESGFVIDKFPISRPNLTFSTLTVSNMSPEDSSIYLCSVERGNTEAFFGQGTRLTVV.

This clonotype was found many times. The CDR3: CASSLTDGDEAFF. DNA of the CDR3: TGTGCCAGCAGCTTAACCGACGGAGATGAAGCTTTCTTT. V is TRBV11-3 and J is TRBJ1-1; no clear D gene. This CDR3 contains 13 residues. The ends were cut back, 2 bases at V and 7 bases at J, with 11 bases in the middle. Germline V lookup: CDR1 SGHNT, CDR2 YENEEA. The variable domain in full, completed from reference TRBV11-3 and TRBJ1-1, reads EAGVVQSPRYKIIEKKQPVAFWCNPISGHNTLYWYLQNLGQGPELLIRYENEEAVDDSQLPKDRFSAERLKGVDSTLKIQPAELGDSAVYLCASSLTDGDEAFFGQGTRLTVV.

CDR3 region: CASSLLSGQEQFF. The CDR3 bases are TGTGCCAGCAGCTTATTGTCGGGACAAGAGCAGTTCTTC. The rearrangement joins TRBV7-2 to TRBJ2-7; D possibly corresponds to TRBD1 (6 bases). Near its end, the DNA agrees better with TRBJ2-1, so the J call may be wrong. CDR1 SGHTA and CDR2 FQGNSA come from the germline V gene. This CDR3 contains 13 residues.

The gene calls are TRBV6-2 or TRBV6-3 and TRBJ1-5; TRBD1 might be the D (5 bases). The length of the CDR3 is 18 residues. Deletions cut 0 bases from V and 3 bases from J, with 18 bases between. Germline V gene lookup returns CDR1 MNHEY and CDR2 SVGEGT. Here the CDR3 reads CASSYSTGVEGVNQPQHF. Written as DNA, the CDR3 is TGTGCCAGCAGTTACTCGACGGGTGTTGAAGGGGTCAATCAGCCCCAGCATTTT.

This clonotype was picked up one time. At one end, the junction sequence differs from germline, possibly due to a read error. The CDR3 region has the DNA TGTGCCAGTCGGGGCCAAGAGACCCAGGACTTC. The encoded protein is CASRGQETQDF. The chain uses TRBV7-8 and TRBJ2-5, with D perhaps assigned TRBD1 or TRBD2 (5 bases each). The CDR3 contains 11 residues. Per the germline V gene, CDR1 is SGHVS and CDR2 is FQNEAQ.

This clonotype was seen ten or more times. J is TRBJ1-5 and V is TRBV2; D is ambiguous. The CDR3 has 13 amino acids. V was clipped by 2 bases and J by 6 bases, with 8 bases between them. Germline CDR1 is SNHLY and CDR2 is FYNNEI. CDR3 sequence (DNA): TGTGCCAGCAGTGAAATTCCCGGTCAGCCCCAGCATTTT. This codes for CASSEIPGQPQHF.

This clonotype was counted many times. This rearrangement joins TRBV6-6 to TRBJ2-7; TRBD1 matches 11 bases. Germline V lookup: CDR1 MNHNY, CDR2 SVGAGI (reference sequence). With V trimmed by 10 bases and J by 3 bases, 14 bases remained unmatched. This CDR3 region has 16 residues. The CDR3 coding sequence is TGTGCCACCAGCGGGGGTGGACAGGGGGCCAACTACGAGCAGTACTTC. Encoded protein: CATSGGGQGANYEQYF.